The rows below give T cell receptor beta chains drawn from one sample of a study of Ad26.COV2.S vaccination and SARS-CoV-2 variants. The data were produced by immunoSEQ multiplex PCR, yet TCRdb's version contains in-frame clones alone and is incomplete. The sample consists of about 480,000 clones, roughly 89% of them appearing once. This specimen consisted of peripheral blood, obtained in a trial of Ad26.COV2.S vaccine versus placebo. These receptors originate from a person aged 18-60 years who received the Ad26.COV2.S COVID-19 vaccine or a placebo. CDR3s include the opening cysteine and the closing phenylalanine or tryptophan. The D gene is left open where the match is weak. Size is stated for part of the rows, as once, few or many counts, or as a class when the clone is expanded.

CDR3nt,CDR3aa,abundance,v_gene,j_gene,d_gene
TGTGCCAGCAGTCGCCCGAACTCGCATGGCTACACCTTC,CASSRPNSHGYTF,NA,TRBV12-3/TRBV12-4,TRBJ1-2,NA
TGTGCCGCCTCCCAGGGACAGGCTTACAATGAGCAGTTCTTC,CAASQGQAYNEQFF,once,TRBV10-3,TRBJ2-1,TRBD1
TGCGCCAGCAGCTTGGGTCCGGGTAGCTCCTACGAGCAGTACTTC,CASSLGPGSSYEQYF,NA,TRBV5-1,TRBJ2-7,NA
TGCAGCGTTGAGTCAGACTTCAACTATGGCTACACCTTC,CSVESDFNYGYTF,NA,TRBV29-1,TRBJ1-2,NA
TGTGCCTGGAGTGTACTAGGTTCGACCCAGCATTTT,CAWSVLGSTQHF,NA,TRBV30,TRBJ1-5,NA
TGTGCCAGTAGTGCCCAGACAGGGGTAAGCACTGAAGCTTTCTTT,CASSAQTGVSTEAFF,NA,TRBV19,TRBJ1-1,TRBD1
TGTGCCAGCAGCTTAGGTTACGGGGGCGAGCAGTACTTC,CASSLGYGGEQYF,NA,TRBV7-2,TRBJ2-7,NA
TGTGCCAGCAGTTACTGCGGGAGTTGTCTCACAGATACGCAGTATTTT,CASSYCGSCLTDTQYF,NA,TRBV6-5,TRBJ2-3,TRBD2
TGTGCCAGCAGCTTAGATGGGTCGTCTGGAAACACCATATATTTT,CASSLDGSSGNTIYF,once,TRBV13,TRBJ1-3,NA
TGTGCCAGCATCTTACAGGGCCTGAACACTGAAGCTTTCTTT,CASILQGLNTEAFF,NA,TRBV7-2,TRBJ1-1,NA
TGTGCCAGCAGTTACTCCGGGACTAGCGGGAGGAAAGGTTTT,CASSYSGTSGRKGF,once,TRBV6-2/TRBV6-3,TRBJ2-3,TRBD2
TGTGCCAGCAGTCAAAGGGTGGACACTGAAGCTTTCTTT,CASSQRVDTEAFF,NA,TRBV28,TRBJ1-1,NA
TGTGCCAGCAGCGGGGGGACAGCCGCGAACACTGAAGCTTTCTTT,CASSGGTAANTEAFF,NA,TRBV21-1,TRBJ1-1,NA
TGCAGCGTCGGTAGGATTACTGAAGCTTTCTTT,CSVGRITEAFF,once,TRBV29-1,TRBJ1-1,NA
TGTGCCACCGGCGGGACAGACGACACTGAAGCTTTCTTT,CATGGTDDTEAFF,NA,TRBV2,TRBJ1-1,TRBD1
TGTGCCTGGAAAAGGGACTCCTACGAGCAGTACTTC,CAWKRDSYEQYF,NA,TRBV30,TRBJ2-7,NA
TGTGCCAGCTCACCGCGACGACATAGGGACTATGAAAAACTGTTTTTT,CASSPRRHRDYEKLFF,many,TRBV18,TRBJ1-4,NA
TGTGCCTGGGGGCCGGGCGGTTCCGAGCAGTACTTC,CAWGPGGSEQYF,few,TRBV30,TRBJ2-7,NA
TGCAGCGTTGATCTTGTGACGGCTAACTATGGCTACACCTTC,CSVDLVTANYGYTF,NA,TRBV29-1,TRBJ1-2,NA
TGCAGCGTGCAACAGGGTTGGAACACTGAAGCTTTCTTT,CSVQQGWNTEAFF,NA,TRBV29-1,TRBJ1-1,NA
TGCAGCGTTGATTTATGGGTTGGGGCAGATACGCAGTATTTT,CSVDLWVGADTQYF,NA,TRBV29-1,TRBJ2-3,NA
TGTGCCAGCAGCATAGCGGGACTAGCGGGAGCGGACACCGGGGAGCTGTTTTTT,CASSIAGLAGADTGELFF,NA,TRBV9,TRBJ2-2,TRBD2
TGTGCCACCAGCAGAGATAGCAGCTACTACGAGCAGTACTTC,CATSRDSSYYEQYF,NA,TRBV15,TRBJ2-7,NA
TGTGCCAGCAGGGGGGTCGGGGGCAATCAGCCCCAGCATTTT,CASRGVGGNQPQHF,once,TRBV6-5,TRBJ1-5,NA
TGTGCCAGCAGTCGGCTGGATACGCAGTATTTT,CASSRLDTQYF,NA,TRBV25-1,TRBJ2-3,NA
TGTGCCAGCAGTTACTCTCCACAGGGGGACACTGAAGCTTTCTTT,CASSYSPQGDTEAFF,NA,TRBV6-5,TRBJ1-1,TRBD1
TGCAGCGTTGTTGGCTCTTTCATGAACACTGAAGCTTTCTTT,CSVVGSFMNTEAFF,NA,TRBV29-1,TRBJ1-1,NA
TGTGCCAGCAGCGTAGGGCCAACTCATACCTACGAGCAGTACTTC,CASSVGPTHTYEQYF,NA,TRBV9,TRBJ2-7,NA
TGTGCCAGCTGCACTAGTCCTTGCACCGGGGAGCTGTTTTTT,CASCTSPCTGELFF,once,TRBV28,TRBJ2-2,NA
TGTGCCAGCAGCTCGGGTCAGGCGATGGTCGCTGAAGCTTTCTTT,CASSSGQAMVAEAFF,NA,TRBV11-2,TRBJ1-1,NA
TGTGCCTGGAGGGGGAGCGGGAGCCCGTTTGGGTACGAGCAGTACTTC,CAWRGSGSPFGYEQYF,NA,TRBV30,TRBJ2-7,TRBD2
TGTGCCAGCAGCACTGGGACTACAGCCAACAATGAGCAGTTCTTC,CASSTGTTANNEQFF,NA,TRBV7-9,TRBJ2-1,TRBD2
TGTGCCAGCAGCTTAGAACCCTCTCCAACCTACGAGCAGTACTTC,CASSLEPSPTYEQYF,NA,TRBV7-9,TRBJ2-7,NA
TGCAGCGTTGGGCCATCATCTCTGACGTTTCGGTTCTTC,CSVGPSSLTFRFF,once,TRBV29-1,TRBJ2-1,NA
TGTGCCAGCAGAGATACAGGGGAATTACTGTACTTC,CASRDTGELLYF,NA,TRBV12-3/TRBV12-4,TRBJ2-7,TRBD1
TGTGCCAGCAGTTTCTTGGTGGCGGGAGGGCCTTACGAGCAGTACTTC,CASSFLVAGGPYEQYF,NA,TRBV27,TRBJ2-7,TRBD2
TGTGCCATCAGTGCGGGGGGCTCTGGGGCCAACGTCCTGACTTTC,CAISAGGSGANVLTF,NA,TRBV10-3,TRBJ2-6,TRBD2
TGTGCCATCAGTGAGAATTCGAATGAGCAGTTCTTC,CAISENSNEQFF,NA,TRBV10-3,TRBJ2-1,NA
TGTGCCAGCAGCGTTAGCGGGCAGGGTGAGCAGTTCTTC,CASSVSGQGEQFF,NA,TRBV9,TRBJ2-1,TRBD2
TGTGCCAGCAGTTTATCCGGAGGGGGACAAGAGACCCAGTACTTC,CASSLSGGGQETQYF,once,TRBV28,TRBJ2-5,NA
TGTGCCAGCAGCTTAGCCTTAAAAGACACAAACTATGGCTACACCTTC,CASSLALKDTNYGYTF,NA,TRBV7-8,TRBJ1-2,NA
TGTGCCAGCAGTGACCCAGGACATGGTATCGGTGGGGCCAACGTCCTGACTTTC,CASSDPGHGIGGANVLTF,NA,TRBV6-4,TRBJ2-6,NA
TGTGCCACCAGCCCGGGACTACCTAACAATGAGCAGTTCTTC,CATSPGLPNNEQFF,NA,TRBV15,TRBJ2-1,TRBD2
TGTGCCTGGAGTGATAGCCATGAGCAGTTCTTC,CAWSDSHEQFF,NA,TRBV30,TRBJ2-1,NA
TGTGCCAGCACGTCCAGGGGCAATCAGCCCCAGCATTTT,CASTSRGNQPQHF,NA,TRBV2,TRBJ1-5,NA
TGTGCTAGTTCTAGTTCTCCGGAAACTGAAGCTTTCTTT,CASSSSPETEAFF,NA,TRBV12-5,TRBJ1-1,NA
TGTGCCTGGAGTGTGATTGACCACGAGCAGTACTTC,CAWSVIDHEQYF,once,TRBV30,TRBJ2-7,NA
TGTGCCAGCAGTAGACAGGGCGGCAATCAGCCCCAGCATTTT,CASSRQGGNQPQHF,NA,TRBV6-2/TRBV6-3,TRBJ1-5,TRBD1
TGTGCCAGCAGCTCCGGGGACAGGGGGGACTACAATGAGCAGTTCTTC,CASSSGDRGDYNEQFF,NA,TRBV5-4,TRBJ2-1,TRBD1
TGTGCCAGCAGGGGGGGGAGCGGAGGGGCCTACGAGCAGTACTTC,CASRGGSGGAYEQYF,NA,TRBV3-1/TRBV3-2,TRBJ2-7,TRBD2
TGTGCCAGCAGCCACTCCGGGACTCCCGCCTACGAGCAGTACTTC,CASSHSGTPAYEQYF,NA,TRBV6-2/TRBV6-3,TRBJ2-7,NA
TGTGCCAGCAGTTTCCGCGTAGGGAGGTGCACCTTC,CASSFRVGRCTF,NA,TRBV28,TRBJ1-2,NA
TGTGCCTGGACCACCGGGGTAACCCTCCACTTT,CAWTTGVTLHF,few,TRBV30,TRBJ1-6,NA
TGCAGCGTTGAGCGAGCGGGAGGGCGGTTGGAGACCCAGTACTTC,CSVERAGGRLETQYF,NA,TRBV29-1,TRBJ2-5,TRBD2
TGTGCCAGCAGCTTCGGGACAGTTAACAATGAGCAGTTCTTC,CASSFGTVNNEQFF,NA,TRBV7-8,TRBJ2-1,TRBD1
TGTGCCAGCAGCTTCCGGGACAGCAATGAGCAGTTCTTC,CASSFRDSNEQFF,NA,TRBV7-2,TRBJ2-1,TRBD1
TGTGCCAGCACCGCCCTAGCGGGGGCCTACGAGCAGTACTTC,CASTALAGAYEQYF,NA,TRBV28,TRBJ2-7,TRBD2
TGTGCCAGCAGCTCACCCACTCGACTAGCGGGAGCCCGGGGTGAGCAGTTCTTC,CASSSPTRLAGARGEQFF,NA,TRBV7-9,TRBJ2-1,TRBD2
TGTGCCAGCAGTGGACAGGGAGGAACTGAAGCTTTCTTT,CASSGQGGTEAFF,NA,TRBV25-1,TRBJ1-1,TRBD1